This TCR beta chain was captured by sequencing in a study of T cells in Graves' hyperthyroidism and ophthalmopathy. Findings and limits, study-wide: Before onset, by a median of 6.5 months, the model predicted ophthalmopathy. Most clonotypes that expanded in the thyroid above 0.001 also showed up in blood.

The CDR3 regions of TCR beta were amplified from RNA transcripts. HTBI primers drove first-round RT-PCR of the TCR CDR3. A single record per CDR3 protein comes from TCRdb applying MiXCR to the multiplex PCR reads. This sample carries 350,000 to 400,000 distinct CDR3 sequences, 15% of them seen once, and the ten largest clones take 32%. This clonotype was seen at least ten times. What it binds is not known. Germline lookup yields CDR1 SGHRS and CDR2 YFSETQ. CDR3 length: 15 residues. V was trimmed by 0 bases and J by 4 bases, leaving 11 bases between them. Patients aged 18 to 65 with hyperthyroidism were newly diagnosed, with duration under 2 months.

The source is a woman in her twenties or thirties with Graves' hyperthyroidism. The V and J genes are TRBV5-1 and TRBJ1-5, with a tentative D call TRBD1 (6 bases). Sequenced: blood. The CDR3 region is CASSLEGGENQPQHF. CDR3 sequence (DNA): TGCGCCAGCAGCTTGGAAGGGGGAGAAAATCAGCCCCAGCATTTT.